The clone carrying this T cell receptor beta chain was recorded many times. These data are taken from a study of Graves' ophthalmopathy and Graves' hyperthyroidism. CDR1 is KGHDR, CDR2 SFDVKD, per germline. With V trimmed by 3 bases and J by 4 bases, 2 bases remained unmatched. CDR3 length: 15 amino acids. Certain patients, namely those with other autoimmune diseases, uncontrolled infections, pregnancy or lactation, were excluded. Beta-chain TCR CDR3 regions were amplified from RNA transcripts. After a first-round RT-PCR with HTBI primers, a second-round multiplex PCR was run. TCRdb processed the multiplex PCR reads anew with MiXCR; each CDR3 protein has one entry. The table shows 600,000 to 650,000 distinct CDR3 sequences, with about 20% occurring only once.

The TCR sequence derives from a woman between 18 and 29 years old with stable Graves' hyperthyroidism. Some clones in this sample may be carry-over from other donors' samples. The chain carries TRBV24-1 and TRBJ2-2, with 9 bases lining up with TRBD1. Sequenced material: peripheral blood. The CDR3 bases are TGTGCCACCAGTGATCGGGACAGGGTCACCGGGGAGCTGTTTTTT. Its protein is CATSDRDRVTGELFF.